The sequence of this TCR beta chain was determined in a study of cytomegalovirus exposure and HLA in healthy donors. J lost 0 bases, V lost 7 bases, and 5 bases had no gene match. From germline, CDR1 is GTSNPN and CDR2 SVGIG (reference sequence). This CDR3 has 14 residues. PCR primers comprised 60 Vbeta and 13 Jbeta primers. Profiled with immunoSEQ multiplex PCR; TCRdb holds only in-frame clones, not every one. The sample has about 52,000 clones, about 73% seen once; the top ten hold about 3%. This TCR came from a man between 18 and 35 years old in good health and CMV-seronegative. V gene TRBV30 combines with J gene TRBJ2-1, with 8 bases identical to TRBD2. The sample comprised PBMCs. CDR3 residues: CASIREGSYNEQFF. The CDR3 DNA reads TGTGCCTCCATACGGGAGGGCTCCTACAATGAGCAGTTCTTC.